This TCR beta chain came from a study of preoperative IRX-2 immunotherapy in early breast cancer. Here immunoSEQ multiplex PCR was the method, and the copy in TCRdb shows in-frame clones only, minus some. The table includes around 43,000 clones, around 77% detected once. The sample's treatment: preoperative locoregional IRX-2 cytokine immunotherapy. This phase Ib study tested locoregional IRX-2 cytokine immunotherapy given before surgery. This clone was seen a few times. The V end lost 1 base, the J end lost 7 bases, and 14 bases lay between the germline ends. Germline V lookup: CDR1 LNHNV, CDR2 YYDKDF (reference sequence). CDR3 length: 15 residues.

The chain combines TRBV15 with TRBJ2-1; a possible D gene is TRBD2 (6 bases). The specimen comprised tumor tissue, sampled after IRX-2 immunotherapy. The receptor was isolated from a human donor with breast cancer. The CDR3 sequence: CATSRVGLAENEQFF. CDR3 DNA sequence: TGTGCCACCAGCAGAGTTGGGTTAGCGGAAAATGAGCAGTTCTTC.